These T cell receptor beta chains were read from a single sample in a study of blood T cell repertoires in COVID-19. Some clones are missing from TCRdb's copy, which holds only in-frame ones; the method was immunoSEQ multiplex PCR. The sample lists about 200,000 clones; 85% were seen once. The specimen sequenced was peripheral blood. The source is a woman aged 70-85 years with COVID-19, enrolled during active disease. The CDR3 runs from the conserved cysteine through the conserved F or W. The D gene is left open where the match is weak. Not all rows give a size; the values are once, few, many and, for expanded clones, a class.

>TRBD1|TRBJ1-2|-|TRBV4-3
CASSHVTGEGGYGYTF
TGCGCCAGCAGCCACGTGACAGGGGAGGGGGGCTATGGCTACACCTTC
>TRBD2|TRBJ2-2|-|TRBV7-2
CASSLGPSGGYTGELFF
TGTGCCAGCAGCTTAGGACCCAGCGGGGGCTACACCGGGGAGCTGTTTTTT
>TRBD2|TRBJ2-1|-|TRBV7-2
CASSSPFAGGSEQFF
TGTGCCAGCAGCTCCCCCTTCGCGGGAGGGAGTGAGCAGTTCTTC
>-|TRBJ2-7|once|TRBV7-6
CASSLKGNEQYF
TGTGCCAGCAGCTTAAAGGGGAACGAGCAGTACTTC
>-|TRBJ1-1|once|TRBV29-1
CSVVTGLNTEAFF
TGCAGCGTGGTCACAGGGTTGAACACTGAAGCTTTCTTT
>-|TRBJ1-2|few|TRBV29-1
CSVEAPGPYGYTF
TGCAGCGTTGAAGCCCCAGGTCCCTATGGCTACACCTTC
>-|TRBJ1-3|-|TRBV5-1
CASMMGPSGNTIYF
TGCGCCAGCATGATGGGGCCCTCTGGAAACACCATATATTTT
>-|TRBJ1-5|-|TRBV6-2/TRBV6-3
CASSYSGGSNQPQHF
TGTGCCAGCAGTTATTCGGGGGGGAGCAATCAGCCCCAGCATTTT
>TRBD1|TRBJ1-2|-|TRBV28
CASSFPGGNYGYTF
TGTGCCAGCAGTTTCCCAGGGGGTAACTATGGCTACACCTTC
>-|TRBJ1-4|-|TRBV6-1
CASSDGRGGPNEKLFF
TGTGCCAGCAGTGATGGGAGGGGCGGCCCTAATGAAAAACTGTTTTTT
>TRBD1|TRBJ1-1|-|TRBV3-1/TRBV3-2
CASSHLATGGNEAFF
TGTGCCAGCAGCCACCTCGCCACAGGGGGCAATGAAGCTTTCTTT
>-|TRBJ2-1|-|TRBV15
CATSRKRDRNEQFF
TGTGCCACCAGCAGGAAAAGAGACAGAAATGAGCAGTTCTTC
>TRBD2|TRBJ2-5|-|TRBV2
CASSENRRLAGETQYF
TGTGCCAGCAGTGAAAACCGGCGACTAGCGGGAGAGACCCAGTACTTC
>-|TRBJ2-7|-|TRBV5-1
CASSVPSASSYEQYF
TGCGCCAGCAGCGTACCTAGCGCCAGCTCCTACGAGCAGTACTTC
>TRBD1|TRBJ1-2|once|TRBV6-5
CASSYSGTGSGYTF
TGTGCCAGCAGTTACTCCGGGACAGGGAGTGGCTACACCTTC
>TRBD2|TRBJ2-2|-|TRBV5-4
CASSLDGSGGSTGELFF
TGTGCCAGCAGCTTGGATGGTAGCGGGGGCTCCACCGGGGAGCTGTTTTTT
>TRBD1|TRBJ2-4|few|TRBV4-2
CASSGADRGGGIQYF
TGTGCCAGCAGCGGGGCCGACAGGGGAGGTGGCATTCAGTACTTC
>-|TRBJ1-1|-|TRBV29-1
CSVRQQSLNTEAFF
TGCAGCGTCCGACAGCAGAGTTTGAACACTGAAGCTTTCTTT
>-|TRBJ1-3|-|TRBV3-1/TRBV3-2
CASSRPGLNGNTIYF
TGTGCCAGCAGCCGACCGGGTCTTAATGGAAACACCATATATTTT
>TRBD1|TRBJ1-3|once|TRBV5-1
CASSLLQGIGPNTIYF
TGCGCCAGCAGCTTACTACAGGGGATCGGCCCAAACACCATATATTTT
>-|TRBJ2-7|once|TRBV7-8
CASSLGQAGLYEQYF
TGTGCCAGCAGCTTAGGACAGGCCGGGCTCTACGAGCAGTACTTC
>-|TRBJ1-2|-|TRBV6-5
CASTLDSSAGYTF
TGTGCCAGCACCCTGGACAGTTCGGCTGGCTACACCTTC
>-|TRBJ2-7|-|TRBV6-2/TRBV6-3
CASSDDSYEQYF
TGTGCCAGCAGTGATGACAGCTACGAGCAGTACTTC
>-|TRBJ2-3|-|TRBV5-4
CASSLLGSGGPRGDTQYF
TGTGCCAGCAGCTTGTTGGGTTCGGGCGGCCCACGGGGAGATACGCAGTATTTT
>-|TRBJ1-3|-|TRBV7-2
CASSPTPWLSSIYF
TGTGCCAGCAGCCCAACACCCTGGTTATCGTCCATATATTTT
>TRBD1|TRBJ1-2|once|TRBV29-1
CSVETGTVSYGYTF
TGCAGCGTGGAGACCGGGACAGTTTCCTATGGCTACACCTTC
>TRBD2|TRBJ2-2|-|TRBV7-9
CASSSPGGLNTGELFF
TGTGCCAGCAGCTCCCCGGGGGGGTTGAACACCGGGGAGCTGTTTTTT
>TRBD1|TRBJ1-1|-|TRBV6-5
CASSYQIGGVDTEAFF
TGTGCCAGCAGTTACCAAATAGGGGGCGTAGACACTGAAGCTTTCTTT
>TRBD1|TRBJ2-7|-|TRBV5-4
CASSLGGQGGYEQYF
TGTGCCAGCAGCCTCGGGGGACAGGGGGGGTACGAGCAGTACTTC
>TRBD1|TRBJ1-6|-|TRBV30
CAWRTGTNSPLHF
TGTGCCTGGAGGACAGGGACAAATTCACCCCTCCACTTT
>-|TRBJ1-5|-|TRBV9
CASSSGGLSNQPQHF
TGTGCCAGCAGCTCGGGGGGACTTAGCAATCAGCCCCAGCATTTT
>TRBD2|TRBJ2-2|-|TRBV10-3
CAIGLAENTGELFF
TGTGCCATCGGCCTAGCGGAGAACACCGGGGAGCTGTTTTTT
>TRBD2|TRBJ2-7|-|TRBV27
CASKLAGEYEQYF
TGTGCCAGCAAACTAGCGGGGGAGTACGAGCAGTACTTC
>TRBD1|TRBJ1-2|-|TRBV7-9
CASSLPSGQGTKGYTF
TGTGCCAGCAGCCTACCGAGTGGACAGGGGACAAAGGGCTACACCTTC
>-|TRBJ1-3|-|TRBV20-1
CSASLESSGNTIYF
TGCAGTGCTAGTCTTGAGAGCTCTGGAAACACCATATATTTT
>TRBD2|TRBJ2-7|-|TRBV19
CASSIRAGGLYEQYF
TGTGCCAGTAGTATACGAGCGGGGGGCCTTTACGAGCAGTACTTC
>TRBD1|TRBJ1-1|-|TRBV7-2
CASSLATGRTEAFF
TGTGCCAGCAGCTTAGCGACAGGGAGGACTGAAGCTTTCTTT
>-|TRBJ2-7|-|TRBV7-2
CASSLAQIYEQYF
TGTGCCAGCAGCTTAGCCCAGATCTACGAGCAGTACTTC
>-|TRBJ1-1|once|TRBV5-4
CASSLDPGSKTEAFF
TGTGCCAGCAGCTTGGACCCAGGAAGTAAGACTGAAGCTTTCTTT
>-|TRBJ2-7|-|TRBV2
CASSGGVSPASYEQYF
TGTGCCAGCAGTGGAGGAGTATCCCCCGCCTCCTACGAGCAGTACTTC
>TRBD1|TRBJ1-1|-|TRBV6-2/TRBV6-3
CASSLQGGFTEAFF
TGTGCCAGCAGTTTACAGGGGGGGTTCACTGAAGCTTTCTTT
>TRBD1|TRBJ2-5|-|TRBV6-5
CASSYRGQGFRETQYF
TGTGCCAGCAGTTACAGAGGACAGGGGTTTCGGGAGACCCAGTACTTC
>TRBD2|TRBJ2-1|-|TRBV7-2
CASSLLRGGSYNEQFF
TGTGCCAGCAGCTTATTACGGGGGGGCTCCTACAATGAGCAGTTCTTC
>TRBD2|TRBJ2-5|-|TRBV5-1
CASSFSPTSGAIQETQYF
TGCGCCAGCAGCTTCAGTCCGACTAGCGGGGCGATACAAGAGACCCAGTACTTC
>TRBD1|TRBJ1-2|-|TRBV5-1
CASSATGGAGDYGYTF
TGCGCCAGCAGCGCGACAGGGGGCGCGGGCGACTATGGCTACACCTTC
>-|TRBJ1-2|-|TRBV3-1/TRBV3-2
CASSQEFYRTPLGVVYTF
TGTGCCAGCAGCCAAGAGTTTTATCGGACACCCCTCGGAGTAGTCTACACCTTC
>TRBD1|TRBJ1-2|-|TRBV29-1
CSAQVTGKQGGYTF
TGCAGCGCCCAAGTGACAGGGAAGCAAGGTGGCTACACCTTC
>TRBD1|TRBJ1-1|-|TRBV19
CASRSAGQLNTEAFF
TGTGCCAGTAGATCGGCGGGACAGTTGAACACTGAAGCTTTCTTT
>-|TRBJ2-6|-|TRBV18
CASSQTQGGAGANVLTF
TGTGCCAGCTCCCAAACACAGGGTGGGGCTGGGGCCAACGTCCTGACTTTC
>-|TRBJ2-1|-|TRBV11-3
CASSLLRVGFNEQFF
TGTGCCAGCAGCTTGTTGCGAGTCGGGTTCAATGAGCAGTTCTTC
>-|TRBJ1-1|-|TRBV2
CASSEAGNLWTEAFF
TGTGCCAGCAGTGAAGCGGGCAATTTGTGGACTGAAGCTTTCTTT
>TRBD1|TRBJ1-2|-|TRBV5-1
CASSLANLGTAYGYTF
TGCGCCAGCAGCTTGGCCAACTTGGGGACAGCCTATGGCTACACCTTC
>TRBD1|TRBJ2-7|-|TRBV7-9
CASSVRDRGFFYEQYF
TGTGCCAGCAGCGTCCGGGACAGGGGATTTTTCTACGAGCAGTACTTC
>-|TRBJ1-1|-|TRBV10-2
CASSNPGDGNTEAFF
TGCGCCAGCAGTAATCCAGGGGACGGGAACACTGAAGCTTTCTTT
>TRBD1|TRBJ1-2|-|TRBV6-2/TRBV6-3
CASSTSLGQRILYGYTF
TGTGCCAGCAGTACAAGCCTGGGACAGCGGATCCTATATGGCTACACCTTC